Listed here are 9 T cell receptor beta chains from one sample, sequenced in a study of CD8 T cells in ankylosing spondylitis (dated by TCRdb to the late 2010s). Libraries came from 5' RACE. TCRdb lists the instrument as Illumina HiSeq 2500. TCRdb trimmed the raw reads at Q25, called clones with MiXCR and kept productive beta chains. Duplicate CDR3 protein sequences are folded into a single record with the most common DNA and genes. This sample comprises 31,000 or so distinct CDR3 sequences, approximately 28% of them detected only once. Of the sample, about 50% is held by the ten largest clones. The sequenced material came from synovial fluid, either unsorted or a sorted T cell fraction (not recorded which). These receptor sequences come from a male donor with ankylosing spondylitis.

The gene calls are TRBV27 and TRBJ1-6, with D maybe TRBD1 (6 bases). Trimming stripped 3 bases from V and 0 bases from J, with 12 bases between. CDR3 length equals 17 residues. In germline, CDR1 is MNHEY, CDR2 SMNVEV (reference sequence). The CDR3 loop is CASSLGQINSYNSPLHF. CDR3 nucleotide sequence: TGTGCCAGCAGTTTGGGACAAATCAACTCCTATAATTCACCCCTCCACTTT.

In its sample, this clonotype was seen many times. This sequence joins TRBV9 and TRBJ1-1; D uncertain. The V gene lost 0 bases and the J gene lost 1 base, with 7 bases spanning the gap. Germline V CDR1 and CDR2: SGDLS, YYNGEE. The CDR3 runs to 14 residues. CDR3 DNA sequence: TGTGCCAGCAGCGTAGGGCACTCGAACACTGAAGCTTTCTTT. Translating gives CASSVGHSNTEAFF.

This clonotype was recorded a few times. V and J are TRBV25-1 and TRBJ1-1, with 11 bases matching TRBD1. V lost 4 bases, J lost 5 bases, and 9 bases stayed unmatched. Germline V gives CDR1 MGHDK, CDR2 SYGVNS. The CDR3 runs to 16 residues. The CDR3 protein is CASSAPGQGVYTEAFF. DNA of the CDR3: TGTGCCAGCAGTGCGCCGGGACAGGGGGTTTATACTGAAGCTTTCTTT.

This chain connects TRBV11-3 to TRBJ1-2; D unclear. Germline CDR1 and CDR2: SGHNT and YENEEA. V shed 1 base and J shed 4 bases, with 10 bases lying between them. This CDR3 comprises 14 residues. The CDR3 protein is CASSLGEAPYGYTF. Written as DNA, the CDR3 is TGTGCCAGCAGCTTAGGAGAGGCCCCCTATGGCTACACCTTC.

This clonotype appeared many times. V is TRBV5-6 and J is TRBJ1-1; D may be TRBD1 (5 bases). Germline V gives CDR1 SGHDT, CDR2 YYEEEE. Between the trimmed V and J ends, which lost 2 bases and 1 base, there was a span of 9 bases. The CDR3 covers 14 residues. The DNA for the CDR3 is TGTGCCAGCAGCTTTTCAGGGTCGAACACTGAAGCTTTCTTT. Translated: CASSFSGSNTEAFF. Full variable domain (rest looked up from reference TRBV5-6 and TRBJ1-1): DAGVTQSPTHLIKTRGQQVTLRCSPKSGHDTVSWYQQALGQGPQFIFQYYEEEERQRGNFPDRFSGHQFPNYSSELNVNALLLGDSALYLCASSFSGSNTEAFFGQGTRLTVV.

The chain combines TRBV12-3 or TRBV12-4 with TRBJ1-3; D unclear. CDR3 length equals 16 residues. V lost 5 bases and J 4 bases, leaving 18 bases between the germline ends. The chain's CDR3 is CASSQVDQDYGNTIYF. CDR3 nucleotides: TGTGCCAGCAGTCAAGTCGACCAAGACTACGGAAACACCATATATTTT.

This clonotype showed up many times. The chain has TRBV20-1 and TRBJ2-1; D is perhaps TRBD2 (6 bases). The CDR3 runs 14 residues. Germline V gives CDR1 DFQATT, CDR2 SNEGSKA (reference sequence). V was trimmed by 6 bases and J by 5 bases, leaving 17 bases between them. Here the CDR3 DNA reads TGCAGTGCCCTCCGTGGGCGGGATAACAATGAGCAGTTCTTC. Protein product: CSALRGRDNNEQFF.

A few counts support this clonotype. The V and J genes are TRBV6-1 and TRBJ2-5; D is possibly TRBD1 or TRBD2 (6 bases each). Per the germline V gene, CDR1 is MNHNS and CDR2 is SASEGT. The CDR3 length is 15 residues. V lost 0 bases, J lost 4 bases, and 12 bases lay in between. The CDR3 DNA reads TGTGCCAGCAGTGAAGCCCCGGGGGCTGGAGAGACCCAGTACTTC. This gives the protein CASSEAPGAGETQYF.

The V and J genes are TRBV10-3 and TRBJ2-1; TRBD1 agrees at 9 bases. Germline trimming cut 6 bases from V and 7 bases from J; bases unmatched to any gene: 7. The length of the CDR3 is 14 residues. The germline V gene encodes CDR1 ENHRY and CDR2 SYGVKD. The CDR3 region has the DNA TGTGCCATCAGAGCTACAGGGGGCAGGAATGAGCAGTTCTTC. Its translation: CAIRATGGRNEQFF.